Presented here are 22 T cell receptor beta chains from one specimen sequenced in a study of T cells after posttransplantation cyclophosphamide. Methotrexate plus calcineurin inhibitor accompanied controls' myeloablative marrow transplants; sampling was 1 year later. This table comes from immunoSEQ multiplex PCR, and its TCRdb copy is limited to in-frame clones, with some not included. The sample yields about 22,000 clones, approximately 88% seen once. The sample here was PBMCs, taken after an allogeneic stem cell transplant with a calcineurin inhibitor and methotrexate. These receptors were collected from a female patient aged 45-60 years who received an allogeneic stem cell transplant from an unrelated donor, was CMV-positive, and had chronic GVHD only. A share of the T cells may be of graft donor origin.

The DNA for the CDR3 is TGCGCCAGCAGTTCAGACAAGACAGGGCTCACAGATACGCAGTATTTT. Its translation is CASSSDKTGLTDTQYF. The chain carries TRBV10-1 and TRBJ2-3; 7 nucleotides agree with TRBD1. CDR1 WNHNN and CDR2 SYGVQD come from the germline V gene (reference sequence). Trimming removed 5 bases from V and 2 bases from J; junction bases left unmatched: 10. The CDR3 has 16 amino acids.

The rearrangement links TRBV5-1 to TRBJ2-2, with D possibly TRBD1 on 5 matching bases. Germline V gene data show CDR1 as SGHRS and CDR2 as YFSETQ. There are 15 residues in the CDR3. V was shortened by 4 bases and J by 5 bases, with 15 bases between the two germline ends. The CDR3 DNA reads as TGCGCCAGCAGCGACGCGCGACAGACTACCGGGGAGCTGTTTTTT. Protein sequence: CASSDARQTTGELFF. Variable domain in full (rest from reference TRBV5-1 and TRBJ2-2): KAGVTQTPRYLIKTRGQQVTLSCSPISGHRSVSWYQQTPGQGLQFLFEYFSETQRNKGNFPGRFSGRQFSNSRSEMNVSTLELGDSALYLCASSDARQTTGELFFGEGSRLTVL.

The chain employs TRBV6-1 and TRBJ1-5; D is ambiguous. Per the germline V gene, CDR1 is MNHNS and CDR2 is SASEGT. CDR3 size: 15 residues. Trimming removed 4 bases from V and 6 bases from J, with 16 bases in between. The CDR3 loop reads CASSAVQLSGQPQHF. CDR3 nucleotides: TGTGCCAGCAGTGCCGTACAGTTGTCTGGTCAGCCCCAGCATTTT.

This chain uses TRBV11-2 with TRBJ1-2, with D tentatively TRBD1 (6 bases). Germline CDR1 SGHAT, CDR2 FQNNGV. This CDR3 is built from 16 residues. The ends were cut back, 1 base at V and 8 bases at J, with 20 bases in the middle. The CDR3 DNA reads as TGTGCCAGCAGCTTAGTGGCAGGGGCGGTGGGCTTAGGCTACACCTTC. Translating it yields CASSLVAGAVGLGYTF. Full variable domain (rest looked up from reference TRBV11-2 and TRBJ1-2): EAGVAQSPRYKIIEKRQSVAFWCNPISGHATLYWYQQILGQGPKLLIQFQNNGVVDDSQLPKDRFSAERLKGVDSTLKIQPAKLEDSAVYLCASSLVAGAVGLGYTFGSGTRLTVV.

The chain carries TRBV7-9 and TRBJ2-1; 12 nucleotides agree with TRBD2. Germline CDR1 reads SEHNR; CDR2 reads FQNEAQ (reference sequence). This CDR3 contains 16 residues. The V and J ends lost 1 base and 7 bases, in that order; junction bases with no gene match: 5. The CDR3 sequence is CASSLVASGRGNEQFF. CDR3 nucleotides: TGTGCCAGCAGCTTAGTGGCTAGCGGGAGGGGGAATGAGCAGTTCTTC.

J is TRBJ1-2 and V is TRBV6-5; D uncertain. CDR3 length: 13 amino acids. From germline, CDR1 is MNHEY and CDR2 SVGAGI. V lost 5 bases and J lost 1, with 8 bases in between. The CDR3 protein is CASSVDFNYGYTF. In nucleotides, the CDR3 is TGTGCCAGCAGTGTGGACTTTAACTATGGCTACACCTTC.

As DNA, the CDR3 is TGTGCCAGCAGTAATCCTTTAGCGGGGAAGAGGTTAAACGAGCAGTACTTC. Its translation is CASSNPLAGKRLNEQYF. V and J are TRBV5-4 and TRBJ2-7; 8 bases are shared with TRBD2. The CDR3 length is 17 residues. The V and J ends lost 5 bases and 5 bases, in that order; junction bases with no gene match: 18. Germline loops: CDR1 SGHNT, CDR2 YYREEE (reference sequence).

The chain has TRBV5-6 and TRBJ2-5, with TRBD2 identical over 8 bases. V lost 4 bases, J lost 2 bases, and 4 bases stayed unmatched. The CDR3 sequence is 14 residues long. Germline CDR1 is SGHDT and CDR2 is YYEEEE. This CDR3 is CASSLGTRQETQYF. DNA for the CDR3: TGTGCCAGCAGCCTAGGGACTAGACAAGAGACCCAGTACTTC.

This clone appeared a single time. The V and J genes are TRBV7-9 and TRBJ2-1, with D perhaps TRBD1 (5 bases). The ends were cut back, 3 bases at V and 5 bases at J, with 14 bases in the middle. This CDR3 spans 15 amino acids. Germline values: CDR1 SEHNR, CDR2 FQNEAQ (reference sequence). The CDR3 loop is CASSFRQGENNEQFF. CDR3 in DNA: TGTGCCAGCAGCTTCAGGCAAGGGGAAAACAATGAGCAGTTCTTC.

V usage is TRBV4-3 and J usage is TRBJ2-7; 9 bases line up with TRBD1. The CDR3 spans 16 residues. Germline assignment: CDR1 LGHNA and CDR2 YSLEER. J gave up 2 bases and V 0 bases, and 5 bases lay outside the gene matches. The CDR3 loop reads CASSQEGQGGPYEQYF. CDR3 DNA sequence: TGCGCCAGCAGCCAAGAGGGACAGGGTGGTCCCTACGAGCAGTACTTC.

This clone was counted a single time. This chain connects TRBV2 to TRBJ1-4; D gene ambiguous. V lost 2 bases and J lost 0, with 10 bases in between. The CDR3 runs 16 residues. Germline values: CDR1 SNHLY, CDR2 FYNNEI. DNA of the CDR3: TGTGCCAGCAGTGAATTTGGAGAAGCAACTAATGAAAAACTGTTTTTT. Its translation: CASSEFGEATNEKLFF. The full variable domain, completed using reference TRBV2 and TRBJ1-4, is EPEVTQTPSHQVTQMGQEVILRCVPISNHLYFYWYRQILGQKVEFLVSFYNNEISEKSEIFDDQFSVERPDGSNFTLKIRSTKLEDSAMYFCASSEFGEATNEKLFFGSGTQLSVL.

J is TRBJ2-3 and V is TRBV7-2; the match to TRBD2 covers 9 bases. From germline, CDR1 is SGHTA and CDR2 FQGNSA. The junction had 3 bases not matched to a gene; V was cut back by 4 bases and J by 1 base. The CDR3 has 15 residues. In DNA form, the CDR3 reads TGTGCCAGCAGCTCGCGACTAGCGGGCACAGATACGCAGTATTTT. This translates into CASSSRLAGTDTQYF.

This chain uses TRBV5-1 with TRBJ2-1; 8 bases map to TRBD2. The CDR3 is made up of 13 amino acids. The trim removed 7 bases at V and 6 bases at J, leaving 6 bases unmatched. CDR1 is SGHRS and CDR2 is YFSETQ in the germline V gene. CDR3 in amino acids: CASEPGTSNEQFF. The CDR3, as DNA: TGCGCCAGCGAACCGGGGACTAGCAATGAGCAGTTCTTC.

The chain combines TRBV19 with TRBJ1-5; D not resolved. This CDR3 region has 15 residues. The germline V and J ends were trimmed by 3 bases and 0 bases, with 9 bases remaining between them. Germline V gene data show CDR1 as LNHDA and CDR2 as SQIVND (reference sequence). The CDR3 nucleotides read TGTGCCAGTAGTATGGTCCAGTATAGCAATCAGCCCCAGCATTTT. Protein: CASSMVQYSNQPQHF.

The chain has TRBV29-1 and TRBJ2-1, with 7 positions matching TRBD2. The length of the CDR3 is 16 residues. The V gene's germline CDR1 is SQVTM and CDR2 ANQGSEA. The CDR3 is CRAYFLAARSYNEQFF. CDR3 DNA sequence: TGCAGGGCCTATTTTCTAGCGGCCCGCTCCTACAATGAGCAGTTCTTC.

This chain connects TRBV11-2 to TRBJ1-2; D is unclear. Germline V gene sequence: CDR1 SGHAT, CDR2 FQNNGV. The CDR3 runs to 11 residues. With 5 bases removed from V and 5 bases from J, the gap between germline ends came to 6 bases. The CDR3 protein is CASSPGYGYTF. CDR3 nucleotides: TGTGCCAGCAGCCCCGGTTATGGCTACACCTTC.

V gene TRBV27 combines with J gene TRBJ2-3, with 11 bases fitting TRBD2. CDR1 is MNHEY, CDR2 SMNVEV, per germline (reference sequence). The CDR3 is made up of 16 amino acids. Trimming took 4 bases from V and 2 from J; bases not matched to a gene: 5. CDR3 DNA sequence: TGTGCCAGCAGTTCCGGTAGCGGGAGGGCCACAGATACGCAGTATTTT. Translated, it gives CASSSGSGRATDTQYF.

CDR3 amino acids: CASSFSGRAADTQYF. CDR3 bases: TGTGCCAGCAGCTTTAGCGGGAGGGCCGCGGATACGCAGTATTTT. The chain combines TRBV11-3 with TRBJ2-3; 11 nucleotides align to TRBD2. Germline V gene sequence: CDR1 SGHNT, CDR2 YENEEA. CDR3 size: 15 residues. Unmatched junction bases numbered 5, after V lost 3 bases and J lost 6 bases.

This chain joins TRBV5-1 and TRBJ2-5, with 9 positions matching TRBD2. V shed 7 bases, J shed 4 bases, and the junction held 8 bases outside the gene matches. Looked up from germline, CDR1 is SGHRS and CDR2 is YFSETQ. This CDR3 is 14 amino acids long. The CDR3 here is CASQPLAGRETQYF. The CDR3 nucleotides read TGCGCCAGCCAACCCCTAGCGGGGAGAGAGACCCAGTACTTC.

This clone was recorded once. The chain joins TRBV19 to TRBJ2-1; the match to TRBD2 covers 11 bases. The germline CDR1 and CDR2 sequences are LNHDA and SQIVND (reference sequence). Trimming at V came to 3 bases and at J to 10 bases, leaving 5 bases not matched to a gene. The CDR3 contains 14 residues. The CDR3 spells CASSIELAGVEQFF. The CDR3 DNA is TGTGCCAGTAGTATCGAACTAGCGGGAGTCGAGCAGTTCTTC.

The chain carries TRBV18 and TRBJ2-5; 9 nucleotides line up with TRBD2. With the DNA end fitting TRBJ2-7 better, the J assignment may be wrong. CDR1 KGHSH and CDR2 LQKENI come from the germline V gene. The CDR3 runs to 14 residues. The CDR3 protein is CASSPQREVFEQYF. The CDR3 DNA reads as TGTGCCAGCTCACCTCAGCGGGAGGTGTTCGAGCAGTACTTC.

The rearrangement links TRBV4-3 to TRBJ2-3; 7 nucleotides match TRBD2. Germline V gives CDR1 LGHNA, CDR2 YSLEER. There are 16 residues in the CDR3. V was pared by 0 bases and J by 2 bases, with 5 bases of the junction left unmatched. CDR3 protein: CASSQETGGSTDTQYF. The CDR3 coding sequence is TGCGCCAGCAGCCAAGAAACGGGAGGATCCACAGATACGCAGTATTTT.